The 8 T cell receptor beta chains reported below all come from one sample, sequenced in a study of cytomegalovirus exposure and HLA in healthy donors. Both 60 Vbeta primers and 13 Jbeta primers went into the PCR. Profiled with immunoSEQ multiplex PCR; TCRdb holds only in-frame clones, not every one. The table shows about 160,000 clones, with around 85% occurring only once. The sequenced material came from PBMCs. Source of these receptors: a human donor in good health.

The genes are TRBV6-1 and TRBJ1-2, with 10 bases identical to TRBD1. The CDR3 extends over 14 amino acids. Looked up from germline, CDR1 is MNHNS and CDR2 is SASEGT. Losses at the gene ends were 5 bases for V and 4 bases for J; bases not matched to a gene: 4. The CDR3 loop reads CASSSGTGVYGYTF. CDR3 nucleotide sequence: TGTGCCAGCAGTAGCGGGACAGGGGTCTATGGCTACACCTTC.

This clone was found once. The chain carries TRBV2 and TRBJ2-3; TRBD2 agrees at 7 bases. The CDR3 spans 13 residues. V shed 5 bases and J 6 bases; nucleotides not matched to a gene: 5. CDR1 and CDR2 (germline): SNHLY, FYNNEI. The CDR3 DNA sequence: TGTGCCAGCAGTCGGGCGGGGGTCGATACGCAGTATTTT. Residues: CASSRAGVDTQYF.

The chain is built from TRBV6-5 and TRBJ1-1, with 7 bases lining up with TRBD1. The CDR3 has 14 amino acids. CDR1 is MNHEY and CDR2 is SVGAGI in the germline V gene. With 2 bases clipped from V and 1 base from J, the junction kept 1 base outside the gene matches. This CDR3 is CASSYRDRNTEAFF. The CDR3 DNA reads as TGTGCCAGCAGTTACAGGGACAGGAACACTGAAGCTTTCTTT.

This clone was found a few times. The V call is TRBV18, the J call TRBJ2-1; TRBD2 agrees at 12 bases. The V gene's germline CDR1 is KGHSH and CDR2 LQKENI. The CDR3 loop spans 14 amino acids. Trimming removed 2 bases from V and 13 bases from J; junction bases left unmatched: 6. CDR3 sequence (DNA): TGTGCCAGCTCACCAAACTCGACTAGCGGGGGACAGTTCTTC. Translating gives CASSPNSTSGGQFF.

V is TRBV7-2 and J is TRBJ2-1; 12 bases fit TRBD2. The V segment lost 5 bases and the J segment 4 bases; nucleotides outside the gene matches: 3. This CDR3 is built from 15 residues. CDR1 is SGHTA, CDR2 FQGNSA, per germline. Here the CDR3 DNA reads TGTGCCAGCAGCGTAACTAGCGGGGGGTACAATGAGCAGTTCTTC. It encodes CASSVTSGGYNEQFF.

CDR3 in DNA: TGTGCCAGCAGTTACGTTGTGGGGACAGGGAGAAATGAGCAGTTCTTC. Protein: CASSYVVGTGRNEQFF. The chain links TRBV6-5 to TRBJ2-1; 9 nucleotides agree with TRBD1. V was pared by 2 bases and J by 7 bases, with 9 bases of the junction left unmatched. The CDR3 contains 16 residues. In germline, CDR1 is MNHEY, CDR2 SVGAGI.

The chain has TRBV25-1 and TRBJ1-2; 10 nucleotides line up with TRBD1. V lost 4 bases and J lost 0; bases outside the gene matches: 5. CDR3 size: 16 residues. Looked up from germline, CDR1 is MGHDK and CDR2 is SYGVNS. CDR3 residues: CASSGGTGASNYGYTF. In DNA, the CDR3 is TGTGCCAGCAGTGGGGGGACAGGGGCCTCTAACTATGGCTACACCTTC.

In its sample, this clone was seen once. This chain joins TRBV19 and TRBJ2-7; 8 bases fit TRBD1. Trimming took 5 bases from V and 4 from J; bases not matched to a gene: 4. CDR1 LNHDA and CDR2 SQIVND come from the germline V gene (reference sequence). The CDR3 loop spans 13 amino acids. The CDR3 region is CASSRRGRYEQYF. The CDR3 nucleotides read TGTGCCAGTAGTCGCAGGGGGCGATACGAGCAGTACTTC.